The entry below describes one TCR beta chain. The antigen is undetermined. The sample originates from a study of cytomegalovirus exposure and HLA in healthy donors. The study, taken as a whole, reports: Researchers reported from a later analysis that most CMV-associated TCR beta chains appeared HLA-restricted. Several top significant clusters appeared, in a later analysis, to be linked to common viral pathogens.

V lost 4 bases to trimming and J lost 2 bases; unmatched junction nucleotides: 5. CDR1 and CDR2 (germline): SGDLS, YYNGEE. CDR3 size: 14 residues. The PCR ran on 60 Vbeta and 13 Jbeta primers. TCRdb's copy holds only in-frame clones and misses some; the assay was immunoSEQ multiplex PCR. This sample's table reports 77,000 or so clones. This receptor was taken from a man younger than 40 in good health and CMV-seronegative. The chain combines TRBV9 with TRBJ2-7, with 8 nucleotides matching TRBD1. Source material: PBMCs. The CDR3 nucleotides read TGTGCCAGCAGCCCCGGACAGGGAACCTACGAGCAGTACTTC. Its protein product is CASSPGQGTYEQYF. The whole variable domain, remainder taken from reference TRBV9 and TRBJ2-7, is DSGVTQTPKHLITATGQRVTLRCSPRSGDLSVYWYQQSLDQGLQFLIQYYNGEERAKGNILERFSAQQFPDLHSELNLSSLELGDSALYFCASSPGQGTYEQYFGPGTRLTVT.